The source of this TCR beta chain is a study of blood T cell repertoires in COVID-19. The overall study: COVID-19 samples collected from the United States, Italy and Spain covered acute and convalescent phases. In each case, the material was cDNA or gDNA derived from T cells, B-cell-depleted T cells, or PBMCs.

The V segment lost 9 bases and the J segment 2 bases; nucleotides outside the gene matches: 3. There are 13 residues in the CDR3. CDR1 and CDR2 (germline): LNHDA, SQIVND (reference sequence). The repertoire was sequenced with immunoSEQ multiplex PCR; TCRdb's copy has only in-frame clones and lacks some. Of 250,000 to 400,000 clones in the sample, roughly 90% were seen once. V and J are TRBV19 and TRBJ1-2, with 10 bases aligning to TRBD1. The sample was peripheral blood. This TCR was sampled from a woman younger than 45 with COVID-19, enrolled during active disease. CDR3 coding DNA: TGTGCCAGCCGGGACAGGGGAAACTATGGCTACACCTTC. Encoded protein: CASRDRGNYGYTF.